The T cell receptor (beta chain) described here comes from a study of T-cell memory formation after mild COVID-19. At the level of the study: In these data, TCR clusters were largely donor specific. Study-wide results and limits: Day 37-peaking second-wave clones had unconfirmed SARS-CoV-2 specificity.

This clonotype turned up a few times. Antigen unknown. Germline values: CDR1 GTSNPN, CDR2 SVGIG (reference sequence). CDR3 length equals 14 residues. Trimming removed 7 bases from V and 2 bases from J; junction bases left unmatched: 9. TCRdb redid the calling of the 5' RACE reads with MiXCR, one entry per CDR3 protein. The sample gives hundreds of thousands of distinct CDR3 sequences, more than 15% of which show up once; about 20% is in the top ten. The sequenced material came from PBMCs or a T cell subset sorted from them (not recorded which). The TCR originated in a man aged 18 to 35 who had mild COVID-19 (a few samples of this study predate the infection). Cell type and time point are not known. V is TRBV30 and J is TRBJ2-5, with TRBD2 identical over 8 bases. The CDR3 protein is CASFLRGGQETQYF. The CDR3 nucleotides read TGTGCCTCTTTCCTTCGGGGGGGTCAAGAGACCCAGTACTTC.